This TCR beta chain was sequenced during a study of blood T cell repertoires in COVID-19. Turning to the study itself: Sites in the United States, Italy and Spain provided acute and convalescent COVID-19 samples. PBMCs, B-cell-depleted T cells, or T cells were the source of the cDNA or gDNA that made up the material.

As handled by the study authors: Estimation of nucleated cell counts relied on the amplification of reference gene primers. Some clones are missing from TCRdb's copy, which holds only in-frame ones; the method was immunoSEQ multiplex PCR. V and J calls and clone size are copied from that table; D and trimming were computed from the DNA. This table holds about 300,000 clones, around 82% found once. There are 14 residues in the CDR3. V was pared by 2 bases and J by 8 bases, with 13 bases between. The germline CDR1 and CDR2 sequences are MNHEY and SVGEGT. The source is a woman aged 45-60 years with acute or convalescent COVID-19. Material for sequencing was peripheral blood. V is TRBV6-2 or TRBV6-3 and J is TRBJ1-5; D is perhaps TRBD1 (5 bases). CDR3 amino acids: CASSYPQGLEPQHF. The CDR3 nucleotides read TGTGCCAGCAGTTACCCGCAGGGTCTGGAGCCCCAGCATTTT.